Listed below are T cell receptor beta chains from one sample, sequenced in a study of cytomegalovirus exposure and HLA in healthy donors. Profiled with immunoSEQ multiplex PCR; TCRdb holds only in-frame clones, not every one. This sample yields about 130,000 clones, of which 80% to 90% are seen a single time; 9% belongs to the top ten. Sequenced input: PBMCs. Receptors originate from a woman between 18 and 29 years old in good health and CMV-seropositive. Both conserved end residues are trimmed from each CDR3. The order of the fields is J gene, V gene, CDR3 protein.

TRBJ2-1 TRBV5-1 ASSRTDLNEQF
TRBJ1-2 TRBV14 ASSQVQGPNYGYT
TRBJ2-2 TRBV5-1 ASSATGNTGELF
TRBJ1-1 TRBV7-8 ASSLEGGGRTEAF
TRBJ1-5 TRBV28 ASPTGEQPQH
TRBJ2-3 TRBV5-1 ASSLYREDTQY
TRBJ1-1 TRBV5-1 ASRRKTGWDTEAF
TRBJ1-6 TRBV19 ASSQWTGGSPLH
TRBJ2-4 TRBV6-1 ASNGGWGNIQY
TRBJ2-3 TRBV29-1 SALSGSDTQY
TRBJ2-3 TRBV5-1 ASSLALGTDTQY
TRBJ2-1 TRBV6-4 ASSDPRQGAENNEQF
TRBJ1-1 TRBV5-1 ASSWGDLNTEAF
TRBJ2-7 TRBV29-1 SVEDDSPYYEQY
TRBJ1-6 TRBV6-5 ASGTVNNSPLH
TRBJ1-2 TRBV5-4 ASSAGYGYT
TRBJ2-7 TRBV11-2 ASSYDGGGAYEQY
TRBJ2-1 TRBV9 ASSTQRGGTYNEQF
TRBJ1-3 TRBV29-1 SVEGDRGNTIY
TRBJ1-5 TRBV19 ASRTGSNQPQH
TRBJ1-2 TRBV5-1 ASSLTPGSPNYGYT
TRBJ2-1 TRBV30 AWSRGRDNEQF
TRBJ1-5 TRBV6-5 ASSSTSNQPQH
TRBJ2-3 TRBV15 ASEGGSTDTQY
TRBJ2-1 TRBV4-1 ASSHPPGRGGDNEQF
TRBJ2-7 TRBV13 ASSASGGHNLYEQY
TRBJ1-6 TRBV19 ASSRRDSNSPLH
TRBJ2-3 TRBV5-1 ASSLATRLGGAFSTQY
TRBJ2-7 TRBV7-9 ASSSSVYEQY
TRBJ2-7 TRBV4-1 ASSQPPAGTYEQY
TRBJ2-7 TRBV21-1 ASTRVSSYEQY
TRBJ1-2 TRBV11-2 ASSLEKGGTVGYT
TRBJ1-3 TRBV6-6 ASSYGDRVPGNTIY
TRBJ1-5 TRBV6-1 ASTDGGQLIGNQPQH
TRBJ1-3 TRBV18 ASSLRDRENTIY
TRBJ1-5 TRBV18 ASSPLTGEPQH
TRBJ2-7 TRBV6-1 ASSEAGQGASEQY
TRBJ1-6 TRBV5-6 ASSAQGGLGYNSPLH